The 20 T cell receptor beta chains reported below all come from one sample, sequenced in a study of T-cell memory formation after mild COVID-19. TCRdb passed the 5' RACE reads through MiXCR, listing each CDR3 protein once. The sample shows more than 450,000 distinct CDR3 sequences, over 15% of them seen only once. The sequenced sample was PBMCs or a T cell subset sorted from them (not recorded which). These receptors originate from an adult woman who had mild COVID-19 (a few samples of this study predate the infection). Cell type and time point are not known.

This clonotype was seen only a few times. The chain is built from TRBV6-2 or TRBV6-3 and TRBJ2-7; D remains ambiguous. Germline CDR1 and CDR2: MNHEY and SVGEGT. This CDR3 comprises 16 residues. V lost 8 bases and J 0 bases, leaving 20 bases between the germline ends. The CDR3 here is CASRRIGVLSSYEQYF. Written as DNA, the CDR3 is TGTGCCAGCCGCCGAATTGGAGTTTTGAGCTCCTACGAGCAGTACTTC.

This chain joins TRBV12-3 or TRBV12-4 and TRBJ2-7, with TRBD2 matching over 14 bases. This CDR3 has 16 amino acids. V was clipped by 5 bases and J by 2 bases; unmatched bases: 5. The CDR3 DNA reads as TGTGCCAGCAGTGGGACTAGCGGGGGCAACCCCTACGAGCAGTACTTC. This sequence encodes CASSGTSGGNPYEQYF.

In this sample, this clonotype turned up a few times. The genes are TRBV9 and TRBJ2-1; tentatively, D is TRBD2 (5 bases). Deletions cut 4 bases from V and 14 bases from J, with 16 bases between. CDR3 length equals 12 residues. Germline V gives CDR1 SGDLS, CDR2 YYNGEE. The CDR3 nucleotides read TGTGCCAGCAGCATCCAGAGCGGTCCGAAGTTCTTC. Its protein product is CASSIQSGPKFF.

This clonotype was seen a few times. The rearrangement joins TRBV18 to TRBJ2-7; 10 nucleotides line up with TRBD1. CDR3 length: 13 amino acids. Trimming took 3 bases from V and 6 from J; bases not matched to a gene: 2. Germline CDR1 and CDR2: KGHSH and LQKENI. CDR3: CASSPGTGAEQYF. The CDR3 nucleotides are TGTGCCAGCTCACCCGGGACAGGGGCCGAGCAGTACTTC.

This chain connects TRBV7-3 to TRBJ2-3; 7 nucleotides agree with TRBD2. Germline CDR1 is SGHTA and CDR2 is FQGTGA. The CDR3 is made up of 15 amino acids. Trimming took 0 bases from V and 2 from J; bases not matched to a gene: 2. The CDR3 DNA follows: TGTGCCAGCAGCTTAACGGGACTAAACACAGATACGCAGTATTTT. The encoded protein is CASSLTGLNTDTQYF.

This chain connects TRBV7-9 to TRBJ2-3; TRBD1 matches at 8 bases. The CDR3 consists of 14 residues. Germline trimming cut 5 bases from V and 7 bases from J; bases unmatched to any gene: 8. Germline values: CDR1 SEHNR, CDR2 FQNEAQ (reference sequence). CDR3: CASSTGTGGYTQYF. The CDR3 DNA sequence: TGTGCCAGCAGCACCGGGACAGGAGGATATACGCAGTATTTT.

This rearrangement joins TRBV18 to TRBJ1-3; 9 bases are shared with TRBD1. This CDR3 has 15 amino acids. The V segment lost 4 bases and the J segment 4 bases; nucleotides outside the gene matches: 5. Germline CDR1 is KGHSH and CDR2 is LQKENI. The CDR3 region has the DNA TGTGCCAGCTCACTTGGGACAGGGTCCGGAAACACCATATATTTT. This codes for CASSLGTGSGNTIYF.

This clonotype was counted a few times. The chain combines TRBV27 with TRBJ2-1; D possibly corresponds to TRBD1 (5 bases). CDR1 and CDR2 (germline): MNHEY, SMNVEV (reference sequence). The length of the CDR3 is 13 residues. V lost 5 bases, J lost 6 bases, and 11 bases lay in between. CDR3 nucleotides: TGTGCCAGCAGTCCCGGACACCGCAATGAGCAGTTCTTC. This translates into CASSPGHRNEQFF.

DNA for the CDR3: TGTGCCACCAGCAGAGGTGAGAATCAGCCCCAGCATTTT. It is translated as CATSRGENQPQHF. This chain links TRBV15 with TRBJ1-5; no firm D call. Looked up from germline, CDR1 is LNHNV and CDR2 is YYDKDF (reference sequence). The CDR3 has 13 residues. V lost 1 base to trimming and J lost 4 bases, with 5 bases between them.

This clonotype was picked up a small number of times. This rearrangement joins TRBV14 to TRBJ1-4; no clear D gene. Trimming cost V 4 bases and J 0 bases, with 12 bases left between them. Germline V lookup: CDR1 SGHDN, CDR2 FVKESK. The CDR3 length is 16 residues. This chain's CDR3 is CASSPTGIATNEKLFF. Here the CDR3 DNA reads TGTGCCAGCAGCCCCACCGGGATAGCAACTAATGAAAAACTGTTTTTT. The full variable domain, rest sourced from reference TRBV14 and TRBJ1-4, is EAGVTQFPSHSVIEKGQTVTLRCDPISGHDNLYWYRRVMGKEIKFLLHFVKESKQDESGMPNNRFLAERTGGTYSTLKVQPAELEDSGVYFCASSPTGIATNEKLFFGSGTQLSVL.

This clonotype was observed at least ten times. One end of the junction does not line up with germline, which may come from a read error. The chain couples TRBV5-1 to TRBJ1-2; 8 nucleotides match TRBD1. CDR1 and CDR2 from the germline V gene are SGHRS and YFSETQ. This CDR3 contains 13 residues. The CDR3, as DNA: TGTGCCAGCAGCCTGACAGGGGACTATGGCTACACCTTC. Its translation is CASSLTGDYGYTF.

V gene TRBV4-2 combines with J gene TRBJ1-1; 9 nucleotides match TRBD1. The junction had 3 bases not matched to a gene; V was cut back by 3 bases and J by 1 base. The CDR3 covers 15 residues. The germline gives CDR1 LGHNA, CDR2 YNFKEQ. The CDR3 bases are TGTGCCAGCAGCCAGGACAGGGGCCCGAACACTGAAGCTTTCTTT. This translates into CASSQDRGPNTEAFF.

The chain joins TRBV28 to TRBJ2-7; 10 bases align to TRBD2. J gave up 4 bases and V 3 bases, and 6 bases lay outside the gene matches. The CDR3 is 15 residues long. Germline CDR1 MDHEN, CDR2 SYDVKM. The chain's CDR3 is CASSFGTSGTYEQYF. CDR3 bases: TGTGCCAGCAGTTTTGGAACTAGCGGGACTTACGAGCAGTACTTC.

This chain links TRBV19 with TRBJ2-7; TRBD2 aligns across 7 bases. V shed 3 bases, J shed 2 bases, and the junction held 10 bases outside the gene matches. CDR1 LNHDA and CDR2 SQIVND come from the germline V gene (reference sequence). CDR3 size: 16 residues. CDR3 nucleotide sequence: TGTGCCAGTAGTATCTTGGCGGGAGCGTTGCCCTACGAGCAGTACTTC. Translation: CASSILAGALPYEQYF.

This clonotype was seen more than once but under ten times. CDR3 sequence (DNA): TGCAGTGCCGAGCTTCTGAGGGGCTCCTACAATGAGCAGTTCTTC. As protein: CSAELLRGSYNEQFF. The chain recombines TRBV20-1 with TRBJ2-1; D assignment may be TRBD1 or TRBD2 (5 bases each). Trimming shortened V by 6 bases and J by 0 bases, and 15 bases separated the two germline ends. Looked up from germline, CDR1 is DFQATT and CDR2 is SNEGSKA (reference sequence). The CDR3 is 15 residues long.

This clonotype was seen repeatedly, ten times or more. The CDR3 sequence is CASSWTSGVGNEQFF. The DNA of the CDR3 is TGCGCCAGCAGCTGGACTAGCGGGGTAGGGAATGAGCAGTTCTTC. The chain is built from TRBV5-1 and TRBJ2-1, with TRBD2 matching over 12 bases. The CDR3 has 15 amino acids. Germline V gene data show CDR1 as SGHRS and CDR2 as YFSETQ. J was trimmed by 7 bases and V by 3 bases; bases with no gene match: 5.

This clonotype was seen more than once but under ten times. The CDR3 nucleotides are TGTGCCAGCAGCTTAGCCCCACGGCCCGCCGAGCAGTACTTC. Translating gives CASSLAPRPAEQYF. The chain links TRBV7-2 to TRBJ2-7; D is undetermined. In germline, CDR1 is SGHTA, CDR2 FQGNSA. The CDR3 is made up of 14 amino acids. Trimming left V 0 bases short and J 6 bases short, with 12 bases between.

This chain connects TRBV7-8 to TRBJ1-4; D gene ambiguous. This CDR3 contains 14 residues. Germline V gene lookup returns CDR1 SGHVS and CDR2 FQNEAQ. V lost 2 bases, J lost 6 bases, and 10 bases lay in between. CDR3 DNA: TGTGCCAGCAGCTTAAGGGCCTGGGATGAAAAACTGTTTTTT. Translating gives CASSLRAWDEKLFF.

In this sample, this clonotype turned up many times. V gene TRBV5-6 combines with J gene TRBJ2-4; 8 bases line up with TRBD1. CDR3 length: 16 amino acids. V lost 0 bases, J lost 6 bases, and 8 bases stayed unmatched. Germline CDR1 and CDR2: SGHDT and YYEEEE. CDR3 amino acids: CASSLEPRGQGNIQYF. The DNA of the CDR3 is TGTGCCAGCAGCTTGGAGCCCAGGGGGCAGGGAAACATTCAGTACTTC. The full variable domain, rest sourced from reference TRBV5-6 and TRBJ2-4, is DAGVTQSPTHLIKTRGQQVTLRCSPKSGHDTVSWYQQALGQGPQFIFQYYEEEERQRGNFPDRFSGHQFPNYSSELNVNALLLGDSALYLCASSLEPRGQGNIQYFGAGTRLSVL.

The chain carries TRBV7-6 and TRBJ2-3, with 8 nucleotides matching TRBD2. CDR1 and CDR2 (germline): SGHVS, FNYEAQ. The CDR3 has 16 residues. The V and J ends lost 2 bases and 4 bases, in that order; junction bases with no gene match: 8. The CDR3 spells CASSLSPSGLPDTQYF. In nucleotides, the CDR3 is TGTGCCAGCAGCTTAAGTCCTAGCGGGTTACCAGATACGCAGTATTTT. Filled out from reference TRBV7-6 and TRBJ2-3, the complete variable domain reads GAGVSQSPRYKVTKRGQDVALRCDPISGHVSLYWYRQALGQGPEFLTYFNYEAQQDKSGLPNDRFSAERPEGSISTLTIQRTEQRDSAMYRCASSLSPSGLPDTQYFGPGTRLTVL.